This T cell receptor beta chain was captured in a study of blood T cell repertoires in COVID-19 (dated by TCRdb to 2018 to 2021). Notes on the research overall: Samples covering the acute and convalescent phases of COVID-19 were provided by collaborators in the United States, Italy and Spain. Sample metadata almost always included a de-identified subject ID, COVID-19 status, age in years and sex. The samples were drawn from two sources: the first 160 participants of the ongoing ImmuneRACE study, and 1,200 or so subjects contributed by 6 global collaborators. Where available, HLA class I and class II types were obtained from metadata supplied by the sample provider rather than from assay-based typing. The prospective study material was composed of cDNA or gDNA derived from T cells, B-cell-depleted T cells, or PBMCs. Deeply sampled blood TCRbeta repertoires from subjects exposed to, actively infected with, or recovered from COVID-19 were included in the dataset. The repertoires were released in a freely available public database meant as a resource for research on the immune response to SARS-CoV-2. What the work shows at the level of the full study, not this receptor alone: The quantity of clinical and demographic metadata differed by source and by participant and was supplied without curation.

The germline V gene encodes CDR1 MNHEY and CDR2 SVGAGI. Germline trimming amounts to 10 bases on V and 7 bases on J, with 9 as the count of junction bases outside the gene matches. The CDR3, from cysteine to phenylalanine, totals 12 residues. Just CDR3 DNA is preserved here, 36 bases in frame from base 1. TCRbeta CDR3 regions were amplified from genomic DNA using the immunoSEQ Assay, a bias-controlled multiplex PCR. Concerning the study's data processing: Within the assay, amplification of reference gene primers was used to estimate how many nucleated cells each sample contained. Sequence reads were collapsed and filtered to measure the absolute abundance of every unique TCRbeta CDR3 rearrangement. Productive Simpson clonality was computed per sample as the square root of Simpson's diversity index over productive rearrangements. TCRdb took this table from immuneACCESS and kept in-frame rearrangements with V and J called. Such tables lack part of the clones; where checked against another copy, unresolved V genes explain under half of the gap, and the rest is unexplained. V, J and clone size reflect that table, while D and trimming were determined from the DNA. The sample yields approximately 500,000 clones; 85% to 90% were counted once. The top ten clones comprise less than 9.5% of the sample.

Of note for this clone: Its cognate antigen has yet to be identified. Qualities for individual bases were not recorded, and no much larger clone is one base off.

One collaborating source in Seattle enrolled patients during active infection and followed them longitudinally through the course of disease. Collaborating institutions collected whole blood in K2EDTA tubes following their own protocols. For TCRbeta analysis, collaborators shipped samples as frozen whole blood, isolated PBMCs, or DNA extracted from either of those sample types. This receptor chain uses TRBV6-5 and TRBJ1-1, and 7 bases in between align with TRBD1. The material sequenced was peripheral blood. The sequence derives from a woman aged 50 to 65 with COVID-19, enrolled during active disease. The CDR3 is CATERGRNEAFF. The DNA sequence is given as TGTGCCACAGAAAGGGGGCGGAATGAAGCTTTCTTT.